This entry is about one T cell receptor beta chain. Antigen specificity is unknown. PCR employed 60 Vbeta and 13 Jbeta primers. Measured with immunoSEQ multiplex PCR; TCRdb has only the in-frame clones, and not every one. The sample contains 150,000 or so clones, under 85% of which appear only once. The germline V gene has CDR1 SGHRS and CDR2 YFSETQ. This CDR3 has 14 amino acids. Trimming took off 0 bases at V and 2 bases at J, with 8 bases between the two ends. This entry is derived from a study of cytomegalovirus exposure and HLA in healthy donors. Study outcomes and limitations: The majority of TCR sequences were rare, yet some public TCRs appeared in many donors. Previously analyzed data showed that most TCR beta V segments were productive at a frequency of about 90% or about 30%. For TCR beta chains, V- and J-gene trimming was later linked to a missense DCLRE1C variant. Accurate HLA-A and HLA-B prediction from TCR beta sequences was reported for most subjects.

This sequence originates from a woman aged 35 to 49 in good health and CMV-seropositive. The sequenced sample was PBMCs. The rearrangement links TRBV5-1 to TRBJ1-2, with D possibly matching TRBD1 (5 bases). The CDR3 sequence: CASSLGGSNYGYTF. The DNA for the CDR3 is TGCGCCAGCAGCTTGGGGGGCAGCAACTATGGCTACACCTTC. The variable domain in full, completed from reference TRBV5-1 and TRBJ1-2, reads KAGVTQTPRYLIKTRGQQVTLSCSPISGHRSVSWYQQTPGQGLQFLFEYFSETQRNKGNFPGRFSGRQFSNSRSEMNVSTLELGDSALYLCASSLGGSNYGYTFGSGTRLTVV.